This T cell receptor beta chain comes out of a study of blood T cell repertoires in COVID-19. This table comes from immunoSEQ multiplex PCR, and its TCRdb copy is limited to in-frame clones, with some not included. The sample shows around 120,000 clones, around 90% of them seen only once. The sample holds one count of this clone. The sequence came from a human donor in a cohort sampled during active COVID-19. Sequences were obtained from peripheral blood.

Here the CDR3 DNA reads TGTGCCAGCAGTGGGACTGGGGGGGGGACCAACTATGGCTACACCTTC. This gives the protein CASSGTGGGTNYGYTF. The V gene is TRBV6-1, the J gene TRBJ1-2, with D perhaps TRBD1 (5 bases). Trimming pared 4 bases from V and 2 bases from J, leaving 17 bases between. CDR3 length: 16 residues. In germline, CDR1 is MNHNS, CDR2 SASEGT.